There are many counts of the clone carrying this TCR beta chain. Its matching antigen is unknown. This record comes from a study of Graves' ophthalmopathy and Graves' hyperthyroidism. Points from the study as a whole: A model of 13 signatures distinguished ophthalmopathy from stable hyperthyroidism at approximately 90% sensitivity and 81.08% specificity.

The germline V gene encodes CDR1 LNHNV and CDR2 YYDKDF (reference sequence). V lost 4 bases, J lost 4 bases, and 11 bases lay in between. This CDR3 is built from 13 residues. TCR beta CDR3 amplification used RNA transcripts. The authors performed first-round RT-PCR with HTBI primers and then a second-round multiplex PCR. TCRdb re-derived calls from the multiplex PCR reads in MiXCR, one entry per CDR3 protein. The sample lists about 390,000 distinct CDR3 sequences; about 17% were seen once. This chain connects TRBV15 to TRBJ2-7, with D perhaps given as TRBD1 or TRBD2 (6 bases each). Input material: peripheral blood. The TCR sequence derives from an adult woman with stable Graves' hyperthyroidism. The CDR3 nucleotides read TGTGCCACCAGCATAGGAGGGGGATACGAGCAGTACTTC. Translation gives CATSIGGGYEQYF.